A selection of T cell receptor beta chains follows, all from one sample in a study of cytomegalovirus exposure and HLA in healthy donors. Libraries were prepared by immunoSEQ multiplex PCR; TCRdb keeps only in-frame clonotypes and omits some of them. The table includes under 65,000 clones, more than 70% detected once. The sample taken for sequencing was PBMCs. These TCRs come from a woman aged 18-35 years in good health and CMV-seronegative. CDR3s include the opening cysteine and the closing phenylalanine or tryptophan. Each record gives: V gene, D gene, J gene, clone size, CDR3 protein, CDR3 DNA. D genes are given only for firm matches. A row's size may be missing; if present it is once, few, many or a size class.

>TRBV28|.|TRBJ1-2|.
CASSLSQGHGYTF
TGTGCCAGCAGTTTAAGCCAGGGGCATGGCTACACCTTC
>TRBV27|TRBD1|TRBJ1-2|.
CASSPRQGAPNYGYTF
TGTGCCAGCAGTCCGAGACAGGGGGCTCCTAACTATGGCTACACCTTC
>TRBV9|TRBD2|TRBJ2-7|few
CASSAPLAGSPTYEQYF
TGTGCCAGCAGCGCCCCGTTAGCGGGATCCCCAACCTACGAGCAGTACTTC
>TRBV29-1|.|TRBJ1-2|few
CSVTTGGVGYTF
TGCAGCGTCACCACCGGGGGGGTTGGCTACACCTTC
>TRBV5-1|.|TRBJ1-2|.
CASSPSTDNYGYTF
TGCGCCAGCAGCCCATCGACAGATAACTATGGCTACACCTTC
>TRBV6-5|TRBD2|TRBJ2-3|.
CASSWRREGDTQYF
TGTGCCAGCAGTTGGCGGAGGGAGGGGGATACGCAGTATTTT
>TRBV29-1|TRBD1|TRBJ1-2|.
CSALGQGAGYTF
TGCAGCGCCCTCGGACAGGGTGCGGGCTACACCTTC
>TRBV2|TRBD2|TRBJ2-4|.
CASRGGLAGPAKNIQYF
TGTGCCAGCAGGGGAGGACTAGCGGGACCAGCCAAAAACATTCAGTACTTC
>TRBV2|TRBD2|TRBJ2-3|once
CASSGTSVPDTQYF
TGTGCCAGCAGTGGTACTAGCGTGCCAGATACGCAGTATTTT
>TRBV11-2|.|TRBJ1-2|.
CASRLPPLVYGYTF
TGTGCCAGCAGACTCCCCCCCTTGGTCTATGGCTACACCTTC
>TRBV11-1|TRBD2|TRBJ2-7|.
CASSTTSGSSYEQYF
TGTGCCAGCAGCACGACTAGCGGGAGCTCTTACGAGCAGTACTTC
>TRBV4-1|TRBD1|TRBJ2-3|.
CASSQADRAPDTQYF
TGCGCCAGCAGCCAAGCGGACAGGGCCCCAGATACGCAGTATTTT
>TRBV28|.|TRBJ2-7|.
CASRLYGSGNYEQYF
TGTGCCAGCAGATTATATGGTAGCGGTAACTACGAGCAGTACTTC
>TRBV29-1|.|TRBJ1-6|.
CSVTSGGGSPLHF
TGCAGCGTTACCTCGGGAGGGGGTTCACCCCTCCACTTT
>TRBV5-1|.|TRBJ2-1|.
CASSLSTSSYNEQFF
TGCGCCAGCAGCCTTTCGACTAGTTCCTACAATGAGCAGTTCTTC
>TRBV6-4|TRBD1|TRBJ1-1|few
CASSATDRGEAFF
TGTGCCAGCAGCGCGACCGACAGGGGCGAAGCTTTCTTT
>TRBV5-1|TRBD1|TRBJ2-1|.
CASREDRGRDNEQFF
TGCGCCAGCAGAGAGGACAGGGGGAGGGACAATGAGCAGTTCTTC
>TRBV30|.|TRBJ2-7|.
CGGGRVGEQYF
TGTGGGGGGGGGCGAGTGGGTGAGCAGTACTTC
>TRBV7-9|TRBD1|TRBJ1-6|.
CASSLEGTAPLHF
TGTGCCAGCAGCTTAGAAGGGACAGCCCCCCTCCACTTT
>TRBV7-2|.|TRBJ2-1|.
CASGSVGAEQFF
TGTGCCAGCGGCTCGGTGGGAGCAGAGCAGTTCTTC